These 5 T cell receptor beta chains were all obtained from the same sample, sequenced in a study of blood T cell repertoires in COVID-19. The method was immunoSEQ multiplex PCR; TCRdb's version includes in-frame clones alone and lacks a portion of them. Among about 330,000 clones listed, 70% to 90% were seen once. The sequenced sample consisted of peripheral blood. The receptors here all came from a woman aged 50 to 60 with active or convalescent COVID-19.

The chain has TRBV27 and TRBJ2-1, with no clear D. Germline CDR1 and CDR2: MNHEY and SMNVEV (reference sequence). V dropped 5 bases and J dropped 0 bases, with 14 bases sitting between them. CDR3 length: 16 amino acids. The CDR3 spells CASSHPRLGSYNEQFF. CDR3 nucleotide sequence: TGTGCCAGCAGTCACCCGCGTCTTGGCTCCTACAATGAGCAGTTCTTC.

The V gene is TRBV11-1, the J gene TRBJ2-3, with D tentatively TRBD2 (5 bases). CDR3 size: 14 residues. The germline V and J ends were trimmed by 7 bases and 7 bases, with 18 bases remaining between them. Germline V gene data show CDR1 as SGHAT and CDR2 as FQDESV (reference sequence). The CDR3 bases are TGTGCCAGCACCCCGAGGGAAATACTAAATACGCAGTATTTT. It specifies CASTPREILNTQYF. Looking up the rest from reference TRBV11-1 and TRBJ2-3 gives the full variable domain: EAEVAQSPRYKITEKSQAVAFWCDPISGHATLYWYRQILGQGPELLVQFQDESVVDDSQLPKDRFSAERLKGVDSTLKIQPAELGDSAMYLCASTPREILNTQYFGPGTRLTVL.

The J gene is TRBJ1-5, the V gene TRBV1. TRBV1 is labeled a pseudogene. The CDR3 extends over 13 amino acids. CDR3 residues: CTSSRGGGQPQHF. The CDR3 nucleotides read TGCACCAGCAGCCGAGGGGGGGGACAGCCCCAGCATTTT.

The chain employs TRBV18 and TRBJ2-1, with D possibly TRBD1 on 5 matching bases. Germline V gene sequence: CDR1 KGHSH, CDR2 LQKENI. The V end was cut by 2 bases, the J end by 8 bases, with 10 bases between. This CDR3 has 13 residues. The CDR3 bases are TGTGCCAGCTCACCAACCAGGGTCCATGAGCAGTTCTTC. Translation: CASSPTRVHEQFF. Looking up the rest from reference TRBV18 and TRBJ2-1 gives the full variable domain: NAGVMQNPRHLVRRRGQEARLRCSPMKGHSHVYWYRQLPEEGLKFMVYLQKENIIDESGMPKERFSAEFPKEGPSILRIQQVVRGDSAAYFCASSPTRVHEQFFGPGTRLTVL.

Notes on this clone: An end of the junction does not agree with germline; a read error may underlie this. CDR3 coding DNA: TGTGCCAGCAGGGACTTAACGACAGGGAAAGCTTTCTTT. It is translated as CASRDLTTGKAFF. V usage is TRBV6-4 and J usage is TRBJ1-1; 7 nucleotides line up with TRBD1. CDR1 and CDR2 (germline): MRHNA, SNTAGT. This CDR3 comprises 13 residues.